This record covers a single TCR beta chain. This clone was recorded once. What antigen it recognizes has not been identified. No base quality information exists; no much larger clone differs at one position. This sample was taken from a study of blood T cell repertoires in COVID-19 (dated by TCRdb to the early 2020s). Some background on the complete study: Samples from collaborators originated in the United States, Italy and Spain and spanned both the acute and convalescent phases of COVID-19. The material from the prospective study consisted of cDNA or gDNA derived from T cells, B-cell-depleted T cells, or PBMCs. The dataset comprised deeply sampled blood TCRbeta repertoires from subjects exposed to, actively infected with, or recovered from COVID-19. The repertoires were released in a freely available public database intended as a resource for research on the immune response to SARS-CoV-2. The samples were drawn from two sources: the first 160 participants of the ongoing ImmuneRACE study, and some 1,300 subjects contributed by 6 global collaborators. A de-identified subject ID, COVID-19 status, age in years and sex were almost always included in the sample metadata. Where available, HLA class I and class II types were obtained from metadata supplied by the sample provider rather than from assay-based typing.

CDR1 is given as MNHEY and CDR2 as SMNVEV, both from the germline V gene (reference sequence). The CDR3 goes from the cysteine to the phenylalanine over 14 residues. CDR3 DNA only is kept here, 42 bases in frame from base 1. V loses 5 bases at its end and J loses 4 bases; junction bases beyond the gene matches: 5. Enrolling through a virtual design, the prospective study's participants ranged in age from roughly 18 to 95 years and lived across around 25 United States geographic areas. Cohort assignment in the prospective study relied on participant-reported clinical history from a screening survey and a study questionnaire. Recovered participants in ImmuneRACE Cohort 3 were defined by two consecutive negative NP/OP PCR tests, clearance by a healthcare professional, or resolution of symptoms. In the prospective study, whole blood, serum and a nasopharyngeal or oropharyngeal swab were collected from each participant by mobile phlebotomists. Over an approximately two-month period, participants in the prospective study had the option of providing additional blood draws and questionnaires. Prospective study blood samples were shipped either frozen or at room temperature before DNA extraction.

TCRbeta CDR3 regions were amplified from genomic DNA using the immunoSEQ Assay, a bias-controlled multiplex PCR. The study's own analysis went as follows. Nucleated cell counts per sample were estimated from amplification of reference gene primers within the assay. Sequence reads were collapsed and filtered to measure the absolute abundance of every unique TCRbeta CDR3 rearrangement. For each sample, productive Simpson clonality was calculated by taking the square root of Simpson's diversity index across productive rearrangements. Imported from immuneACCESS, the table was reduced by TCRdb to in-frame sequences with V and J called. These copies leave out some clones; in studies compared against another copy, an unresolved V gene accounts for under half, and the cause of the remainder is not known. D and trimming come from the DNA, and the V and J calls and clone size come from that table. The sample table shows over 200,000 clones, and around 80% are seen once. The ten largest clones represent about 15% of the sample.

Beyond this particular receptor, the publication reports: How much clinical and demographic metadata was included differed by source and by participant, and the metadata was provided uncurated.

Sequencing input: PBMCs or T cells enriched from blood (not recorded which). This sequence uses TRBV27 and TRBJ2-5, with 9 bases in between that match TRBD2. This TCR came from a man between 35 and 55 years old who had recovered from COVID-19. The nucleotides are TGTGCCAGCAGTCCGCGGGGGGGCAGAGAGACCCAGTACTTC. This codes for CASSPRGGRETQYF.